This entry lists 17 T cell receptor beta chains sequenced from one sample in a study of T cells after yellow fever vaccination. TCRdb independently ran MiXCR on the 5' RACE reads; one entry per CDR3 protein. Of 140,000 to 150,000 distinct CDR3 sequences in the sample, about 7% were seen once. Sequencing was performed on CD4+ T cells sorted from PBMCs, taken 10 days after the yellow fever booster vaccination. These TCRs come from a man in his thirties or forties who received the YFV17D yellow fever vaccine.

This clonotype was detected many times. The genes are TRBV7-2 and TRBJ2-3; D uncertain. The CDR3 totals 13 residues. Germline V gives CDR1 SGHTA, CDR2 FQGNSA. V lost 2 bases and J 5 bases, leaving 8 bases between the germline ends. The CDR3 is CASSLLAGDTQYF. The CDR3 DNA reads as TGTGCCAGCAGCTTATTAGCCGGAGATACGCAGTATTTT.

In the case of this clonotype: A clone one base away is much larger, so this may be a read error. The chain has TRBV4-3 and TRBJ2-3; D call uncertain. V was clipped by 4 bases and J by 3 bases, with 14 bases between them. CDR1 and CDR2 from the germline V gene are LGHNA and YSLEER. The CDR3 sequence is 15 residues long. DNA of the CDR3: TGCGCCAGCAGCCCTACCTCCTGGGCGACAGATACGCAGTATTTT. This sequence encodes CASSPTSWATDTQYF.

A few counts support this clonotype. The chain recombines TRBV18 with TRBJ2-5; perhaps TRBD2 as D (6 bases). In germline, CDR1 is KGHSH, CDR2 LQKENI. V lost 0 bases and J lost 5, with 13 bases in between. The CDR3 sequence is 15 residues long. The CDR3 reads CASSPPPGSYETQYF. CDR3 DNA sequence: TGTGCCAGCTCACCACCCCCCGGGAGTTATGAGACCCAGTACTTC.

There are many counts of this clonotype. The CDR3 sequence is CASSQERTDNEKLFF. The CDR3, as DNA: TGTGCCAGCAGCCAAGAAAGGACAGATAATGAAAAACTGTTTTTT. This chain links TRBV3-1 with TRBJ1-4; a weak D match, TRBD1 (6 bases). CDR1 and CDR2 (germline): LGHDT, YNNKEL (reference sequence). Trimming removed 0 bases at V and 4 bases at J, with 9 bases between. The CDR3 is made up of 15 amino acids.

This clonotype has ten or more counts. The chain combines TRBV28 with TRBJ2-2, with 8 bases aligning to TRBD2. CDR1 is MDHEN and CDR2 is SYDVKM in the germline V gene. CDR3 size: 16 residues. The V and J ends lost 4 bases and 4 bases, in that order; junction bases with no gene match: 8. Written as DNA, the CDR3 is TGTGCCAGCAGTTACCAGACTAGCGCCGGCACCGGGGAGCTGTTTTTT. It encodes CASSYQTSAGTGELFF.

This clonotype was picked up a small number of times. The chain is built from TRBV30 and TRBJ2-1, with TRBD2 matching 7 bases. With V trimmed by 0 bases and J by 4 bases, 6 bases remained unmatched. Germline CDR1 GTSNPN, CDR2 SVGIG (reference sequence). The CDR3 sequence is 15 residues long. The CDR3 loop reads CAWSVERGLYNEQFF. CDR3 in DNA: TGTGCCTGGAGTGTAGAGCGGGGACTTTACAATGAGCAGTTCTTC.

With respect to this clonotype: This clone may be a read error of a much larger clone one base away. The V call is TRBV10-3, the J call TRBJ2-7, with 13 nucleotides matching TRBD2. Per the germline V gene, CDR1 is ENHRY and CDR2 is SYGVKD. The ends lost 4 bases at V and 4 bases at J; junction bases unmatched: 7. The CDR3 has 16 amino acids. The CDR3 reads CAISASAGLAGYEQYF. CDR3 coding DNA: TGTGCCATCAGTGCTTCTGCGGGACTAGCGGGATACGAGCAGTACTTC.

This chain connects TRBV25-1 to TRBJ2-3; D ambiguous. This CDR3 spans 11 amino acids. V was clipped by 4 bases and J by 5 bases, with 4 bases between them. Per the germline V gene, CDR1 is MGHDK and CDR2 is SYGVNS. CDR3 amino acids: CASSALDTQYF. The DNA of the CDR3 is TGTGCCAGCAGTGCCCTAGATACGCAGTATTTT.

This clonotype was picked up a small number of times. The chain recombines TRBV12-3 or TRBV12-4 with TRBJ1-2; 7 nucleotides align to TRBD1. J was trimmed by 1 base and V by 11 bases; bases with no gene match: 22. CDR3 size: 18 residues. DNA for the CDR3: TGTGCCTTCAGTTATTACTCGCTCCGGGACAGCCATAACTATGGCTACACCTTC. Protein product: CAFSYYSLRDSHNYGYTF.

The sample holds many counts of this clonotype. J is TRBJ1-4 and V is TRBV4-3; D might be TRBD1 (6 bases). Between the trimmed V and J ends, which lost 6 bases and 0 bases, there was a span of 11 bases. From germline, CDR1 is LGHNA and CDR2 YSLEER. CDR3 length equals 15 residues. CDR3 nucleotides: TGCGCCAGCAGGGACAGCCTCACAACTAATGAAAAACTGTTTTTT. Its translation: CASRDSLTTNEKLFF.

This clonotype was observed a few times. The J gene is TRBJ2-3, the V gene TRBV20-1; D is possibly TRBD1 (6 bases). This CDR3 spans 14 amino acids. Germline V gene sequence: CDR1 DFQATT, CDR2 SNEGSKA (reference sequence). Trimming cost V 3 bases and J 1 base, with 11 bases left between them. The CDR3 DNA is TGCAGTGCTAGGAGGGACACAGGCACAGATACGCAGTATTTT. It translates to CSARRDTGTDTQYF.

The genes are TRBV20-1 and TRBJ1-6, with D hard to call. In germline, CDR1 is DFQATT, CDR2 SNEGSKA (reference sequence). V lost 2 bases and J lost 5, with 13 bases in between. The CDR3 contains 15 residues. The CDR3 DNA sequence: TGCAGTGCTAGACCCCCAGGCAGCGATAATTCACCCCTCCACTTT. Translated, it gives CSARPPGSDNSPLHF.

This clonotype showed up just a few times. The chain links TRBV10-1 to TRBJ2-2, with D hard to call. Germline CDR1 is WNHNN and CDR2 is SYGVQD (reference sequence). The CDR3 is 12 residues long. V lost 3 bases and J lost 4, with 3 bases in between. The CDR3: CASSDGTGELFF. The CDR3 DNA follows: TGCGCCAGCAGTGACGGCACCGGGGAGCTGTTTTTT.

This clonotype was detected only a few times. This chain joins TRBV4-1 and TRBJ1-1, with D possibly being TRBD1 (5 bases). Trimming took 1 base from V and 1 from J, leaving 10 bases between them. The CDR3 spans 15 residues. Germline assignment: CDR1 MGHRA and CDR2 YSYEKL. The CDR3 DNA follows: TGCGCCAGCAGCCAAGCGGGGGTATGGAACACTGAAGCTTTCTTT. This gives the protein CASSQAGVWNTEAFF.

In its sample, this clonotype was seen many times. This rearrangement joins TRBV10-1 to TRBJ1-5; D gene unclear. Trimming left V 0 bases short and J 6 bases short, with 6 bases between. Germline CDR1 reads WNHNN; CDR2 reads SYGVQD (reference sequence). The CDR3 has 13 residues. The CDR3 spells CASSESRGQPQHF. For the CDR3, the DNA is TGCGCCAGCAGTGAGTCCCGGGGTCAGCCCCAGCATTTT.

At least ten counts were recorded for this clonotype. V gene TRBV6-2 or TRBV6-3 combines with J gene TRBJ1-6; no definite D call. This CDR3 has 14 amino acids. Germline-derived CDR1 and CDR2 are MNHEY and SVGEGT. The V end was cut by 2 bases, the J end by 8 bases, with 10 bases between. In DNA form, the CDR3 reads TGTGCCAGCAGTTACACTAACACGGATTCACCCCTCCACTTT. It specifies CASSYTNTDSPLHF.

This clonotype has a handful of counts. The V and J genes are TRBV6-6 and TRBJ1-1; D gene unclear. Trimming removed 7 bases from V and 0 bases from J, with 3 bases in between. Looked up from germline, CDR1 is MNHNY and CDR2 is SVGAGI (reference sequence). This CDR3 spans 11 amino acids. The CDR3 loop reads CASNLNTEAFF. As DNA, the CDR3 is TGTGCCAGCAATCTGAACACTGAAGCTTTCTTT.